This T cell receptor beta chain was recovered during a study of blood T cells in healthy people across ages. This clonotype was seen just once. Alongside a J-beta primer mix, a sample-barcoded 5' primer served in a second PCR lasting about 7 to 12 cycles. Every individual sample yielded 3 million or more paired-end reads (each containing CDR3). TCRdb itself ran the 5' RACE reads through MiXCR, one entry per CDR3 protein. The sample holds 800,000 or so distinct CDR3 sequences; around 25% are singletons and the top ten take roughly 3.5%. The germline CDR1 and CDR2 sequences are MNHEY and SMNVEV (reference sequence). The CDR3 sequence is 14 residues long. The same specimen was also included in a second study, on T cells of mothers and their children.

Sequences were obtained from blood. The receptor was derived from a boy between 5 and 17 years old in good health. The chain couples TRBV27 to TRBJ2-5, with D possibly matching TRBD2 (5 bases). The DNA end is more similar to TRBJ2-7, so the J call may be wrong. The CDR3 DNA reads TGTGCCAGCAGTTCCTTGAGGGATTTCTACGAGCAGTACTTC. It specifies CASSSLRDFYEQYF.